Presented here are 18 T cell receptor beta chains from one specimen sequenced in a study of shared clonotypes between healthy human individuals. The table came from immunoSEQ multiplex PCR; TCRdb's copy has only in-frame clones and leaves some out. The sample shows over 95,000 clones, less than 50% of them seen only once. Sequencing was performed on PBMCs. These receptors were taken from a woman in her forties in good health. Some clones in this sample may be carry-over from other donors' samples.

The table lists this clone with many counts. The chain combines TRBV7-3 with TRBJ2-1; 7 bases are a match to TRBD2. The V gene's germline CDR1 is SGHTA and CDR2 FQGTGA. CDR3 length: 15 residues. V trimming: 5 bases; J trimming: 2 bases; junction bases outside the gene matches: 6. The CDR3 is CASSRGSGAYNEQFF. CDR3 DNA: TGTGCCAGCAGCCGCGGGAGTGGGGCCTACAATGAGCAGTTCTTC. The full variable domain, in which reference TRBV7-3 and TRBJ2-1 provide the parts outside the CDR3, is GAGVSQTPSNKVTEKGKYVELRCDPISGHTALYWYRQSLGQGPEFLIYFQGTGAADDSGLPNDRFFAVRPEGSVSTLKIQRTERGDSAVYLCASSRGSGAYNEQFFGPGTRLTVL.

The gene calls are TRBV7-2 and TRBJ2-7, with 7 bases matching TRBD2. CDR3 length equals 12 residues. With V trimmed by 5 bases and J by 7 bases, 5 bases remained unmatched. In germline, CDR1 is SGHTA, CDR2 FQGNSA. The CDR3 loop reads CASSVPGGEQYF. The CDR3 nucleotides are TGTGCCAGCAGCGTACCGGGGGGAGAGCAGTACTTC.

V is TRBV6-6 and J is TRBJ1-2; the D gene is possibly TRBD1 (6 bases). The germline V gene has CDR1 MNHNY and CDR2 SVGAGI (reference sequence). V was shortened by 4 bases and J by 4 bases, with 10 bases between the two germline ends. There are 13 residues in the CDR3. The CDR3 here is CASSFQGTYGYTF. DNA of the CDR3: TGTGCCAGCAGTTTCCAGGGGACCTATGGCTACACCTTC.

This clone was counted once. This chain uses TRBV5-6 with TRBJ2-1; no clear D. Germline CDR1 is SGHDT and CDR2 is YYEEEE. Trimming cost V 3 bases and J 5 bases, with 9 bases left between them. The CDR3 is made up of 13 amino acids. Here the CDR3 DNA reads TGTGCCAGCAGCTGGAAGACTCACAATGAGCAGTTCTTC. It specifies CASSWKTHNEQFF.

As regards this clone: A much larger clone lies one base from this, so it may be a read error. The genes are TRBV29-1 and TRBJ2-7; tentative D call: TRBD2 (5 bases). Germline V gene sequence: CDR1 SQVTM, CDR2 ANQGSEA. CDR3 length: 12 amino acids. CDR3 residues: CSVEVASRERYF. The CDR3 DNA is TGCAGCGTTGAAGTCGCTAGCCGCGAGCGGTACTTC.

This chain links TRBV14 with TRBJ1-6; no definite D call. Germline V gene sequence: CDR1 SGHDN, CDR2 FVKESK. Trimming took off 3 bases at V and 6 bases at J, with 9 bases between the two ends. The CDR3 runs to 14 residues. In nucleotides, the CDR3 is TGTGCCAGCAGCCAGACTACATCTAATTCACCCCTCCACTTT. Translation gives CASSQTTSNSPLHF.

The V gene is TRBV30, the J gene TRBJ2-7, with 7 bases fitting TRBD1. This CDR3 spans 13 amino acids. V shed 2 bases, J shed 2 bases, and the junction held 3 bases outside the gene matches. The germline gives CDR1 GTSNPN, CDR2 SVGIG (reference sequence). The CDR3 region has the DNA TGTGCCTGGAGTCGCGACAGGGCCTACGAGCAGTACTTC. Translation gives CAWSRDRAYEQYF.

This clone was seen only a few times. This chain links TRBV5-1 with TRBJ2-7; 9 bases line up with TRBD1. Trimming cost V 3 bases and J 4 bases; bases outside gene matches: 5. The germline V gene has CDR1 SGHRS and CDR2 YFSETQ. The CDR3 spans 14 residues. The CDR3 spells CASSSGTGIYEQYF. The DNA for the CDR3 is TGCGCCAGCAGCTCCGGGACAGGGATATACGAGCAGTACTTC.

This clone was detected many times. The rearrangement links TRBV2 to TRBJ2-7; TRBD1 is a possible D gene (5 bases). Germline loops: CDR1 SNHLY, CDR2 FYNNEI. Trimming cost V 7 bases and J 0 bases, with 13 bases left between them. This CDR3 contains 14 residues. In nucleotides, the CDR3 is TGTGCCAGCACCGTCAGGGCGAGCTCCTACGAGCAGTACTTC. It codes for CASTVRASSYEQYF.

The rearrangement links TRBV4-3 to TRBJ2-7; 11 bases align to TRBD2. CDR3 length equals 21 residues. The V gene's germline CDR1 is LGHNA and CDR2 YSLEER. V dropped 0 bases and J dropped 1; count of bases not matched to a gene: 17. CDR3 DNA sequence: TGCGCCAGCAGCCAAGAAAGGGGGACAGGGCCGGGACTAGCGGAGTCCTACGAGCAGTACTTC. This encodes CASSQERGTGPGLAESYEQYF.

This clone was counted ten times or more. The chain has TRBV29-1 and TRBJ2-1, with 7 bases lining up with TRBD2. Per the germline V gene, CDR1 is SQVTM and CDR2 is ANQGSEA. The V gene end was trimmed by 3 bases and the J gene end by 15 bases; junction bases not matched to a gene: 11. This CDR3 region has 12 residues. CDR3 DNA sequence: TGCAGCGTTGAGATGGGCGGGACTAAAAGGTTCTTC. It translates to CSVEMGGTKRFF.

The chain is built from TRBV28 and TRBJ2-7, with 11 bases fitting TRBD2. This CDR3 spans 15 amino acids. Trimming cost V 5 bases and J 2 bases; bases outside gene matches: 5. Per germline, CDR1 MDHEN and CDR2 SYDVKM. The CDR3 loop is CASSPSGRPTYEQYF. As DNA, the CDR3 is TGTGCCAGCAGTCCTAGCGGGAGGCCGACCTACGAGCAGTACTTC.

This clone was seen many times. This sequence joins TRBV29-1 and TRBJ1-1; TRBD1 might be the D (6 bases). Germline CDR1 and CDR2: SQVTM and ANQGSEA. The CDR3 sequence is 13 residues long. Trimming stripped 7 bases from V and 1 base from J, with 13 bases between. The CDR3 DNA reads TGCAGCGGATACAGGGCGGAGAACACTGAAGCTTTCTTT. It is translated as CSGYRAENTEAFF.

CDR3 sequence: CASSPGGTSYEQYF. DNA of the CDR3: TGTGCCAGCAGCCCGGGAGGGACGTCCTACGAGCAGTACTTC. This chain joins TRBV11-2 and TRBJ2-7, with 8 bases fitting TRBD2. Germline assignment: CDR1 SGHAT and CDR2 FQNNGV. This CDR3 is built from 14 residues. V shed 5 bases and J 1 base; nucleotides not matched to a gene: 4.

This clone was observed many times. This chain uses TRBV7-2 with TRBJ1-4; TRBD1 agrees at 8 bases. CDR3 length: 15 residues. Germline V gene data show CDR1 as SGHTA and CDR2 as FQGNSA. Unmatched junction bases numbered 10, after V lost 5 bases and J lost 8 bases. CDR3 amino acids: CASSPPGTGTEKLFF. In DNA, the CDR3 is TGTGCCAGCAGCCCACCCGGGACAGGTACCGAAAAACTGTTTTTT.

This clone showed up just a few times. With only one base between it and a far larger clone, this is likely a read error. The genes are TRBV30 and TRBJ1-1, with TRBD1 as a possible D gene (5 bases). This CDR3 comprises 14 residues. CDR1 and CDR2 from the germline V gene are GTSNPN and SVGIG (reference sequence). CDR3 amino acids: CAWSMGGMNTEALF. The CDR3 nucleotides are TGTGCCTGGAGTATGGGGGGGATGAACACTGAAGCTCTCTTT.

The gene calls are TRBV28 and TRBJ2-7, with a tentative D call TRBD1 (5 bases). V was trimmed by 5 bases and J by 7 bases, leaving 18 bases between them. Germline-derived CDR1 and CDR2 are MDHEN and SYDVKM. The CDR3 contains 14 residues. The CDR3 is CASSPPRQSVEQYF. The CDR3 DNA reads TGTGCCAGCAGTCCCCCTCGACAGTCCGTTGAGCAGTACTTC.

This chain connects TRBV7-9 to TRBJ2-5; perhaps TRBD2 as D (6 bases). The J call is doubtful: the DNA matches TRBJ2-7 better. The CDR3 is made up of 15 amino acids. Per the germline V gene, CDR1 is SEHNR and CDR2 is FQNEAQ (reference sequence). The CDR3 spells CASSLWGGPAYEQYF. As DNA, the CDR3 is TGTGCCAGCAGCTTATGGGGAGGTCCTGCCTACGAGCAGTACTTC.